Sequencing of this T cell receptor (beta chain) was carried out in a study of CD8+CD57+ T cells in acquired aplastic anemia. CDR3 length: 17 residues. Per germline, CDR1 SGDLS and CDR2 YYNGEE. The ends were cut back, 1 base at V and 0 bases at J, with 14 bases in the middle. Patients picked for sequencing had shown CD8+CD57+ cell expansion detected by flow cytometry. The use of genomic DNA as template underpinned the TCR beta VDJ and CDR3 profiling. TCRdb re-analysed the reads in MiXCR, keeping a single row per CDR3 protein. The table includes approximately 150,000 distinct CDR3 sequences, under 55% detected once.

V is TRBV9 and J is TRBJ1-3; possibly TRBD1 for D (5 bases). Material: sorted CD4+, CD8+, or CD8+CD57+ T cells (not recorded which) from PBMCs. The TCR was taken from a human donor with aplastic anemia. The CDR3 DNA reads as TGTGCCAGCAGCGTAATGCCAGGGCCCAGCTCTGGAAACACCATATATTTT. It codes for CASSVMPGPSSGNTIYF.